One and the same sample provided the 8 T cell receptor beta chains below, sequenced in a study of shared clonotypes between healthy human individuals. Assay: immunoSEQ multiplex PCR; the TCRdb copy retains only in-frame clones and omits some. The sample records about 2.4 million clones, roughly 92% being singletons. Source material: naive CD4+ T cells sorted from blood. As for subset: CD45RA+ positively selected. Every receptor here comes from a man younger than 30 in good health.

With regard to this clone: Other DNA variants within this sample encode the same CDR3. The V call is TRBV28, the J call TRBJ1-1, with TRBD1 matching 11 bases. This CDR3 has 14 residues. Germline CDR1 is MDHEN and CDR2 is SYDVKM. J gave up 5 bases and V 2 bases, and 1 base lay outside the gene matches. Here the CDR3 DNA reads TGTGCCAGCAGTTTAAGGGACAGGGGGACTGAAGCTTTCTTT. Amino acids: CASSLRDRGTEAFF.

The gene calls are TRBV6-1 and TRBJ2-3, with D perhaps matching TRBD1 (5 bases). This CDR3 contains 14 residues. Trimming took off 2 bases at V and 5 bases at J, with 11 bases between the two ends. Looked up from germline, CDR1 is MNHNS and CDR2 is SASEGT. CDR3 loop: CASSEPGAGDTQYF. The DNA of the CDR3 is TGTGCCAGCAGTGAACCTGGGGCCGGAGATACGCAGTATTTT.

The gene calls are TRBV2 and TRBJ1-1, with no clear D. This CDR3 comprises 13 residues. Germline CDR1 is SNHLY and CDR2 is FYNNEI. The germline V and J ends were trimmed by 4 bases and 1 base, with 7 bases remaining between them. The CDR3 nucleotides read TGTGCCAGCAGTGCCAGGTCGAACACTGAAGCTTTCTTT. It is translated as CASSARSNTEAFF. Using reference TRBV2 and TRBJ1-1 for the parts outside the CDR3, the full variable domain is EPEVTQTPSHQVTQMGQEVILRCVPISNHLYFYWYRQILGQKVEFLVSFYNNEISEKSEIFDDQFSVERPDGSNFTLKIRSTKLEDSAMYFCASSARSNTEAFFGQGTRLTVV.

This sequence joins TRBV9 and TRBJ2-3, with 8 bases identical to TRBD1. Unmatched junction bases numbered 3, after V lost 3 bases and J lost 3 bases. From germline, CDR1 is SGDLS and CDR2 YYNGEE. The CDR3 extends over 14 amino acids. The CDR3 coding sequence is TGTGCCAGCAGCGCGGGACAGGTAACAGATACGCAGTATTTT. It is translated as CASSAGQVTDTQYF. The full variable domain, in which reference TRBV9 and TRBJ2-3 provide the parts outside the CDR3, is DSGVTQTPKHLITATGQRVTLRCSPRSGDLSVYWYQQSLDQGLQFLIQYYNGEERAKGNILERFSAQQFPDLHSELNLSSLELGDSALYFCASSAGQVTDTQYFGPGTRLTVL.

This clone was counted a single time. The V gene is TRBV7-2, the J gene TRBJ1-1, with 7 bases that match TRBD1. The V gene end was trimmed by 4 bases and the J gene end by 2 bases; junction bases not matched to a gene: 7. The CDR3 sequence is 15 residues long. CDR1 and CDR2 from the germline V gene are SGHTA and FQGNSA. The CDR3 spells CASSSFQGVNTEAFF. CDR3 sequence (DNA): TGTGCCAGCAGCTCCTTTCAGGGGGTTAACACTGAAGCTTTCTTT.

As for this clone: Mismatch with germline at one junction end may stem from a read error. The chain uses TRBV5-4 and TRBJ2-5; D assignment may be TRBD1 or TRBD2 (5 bases each). In germline, CDR1 is SGHNT, CDR2 YYREEE (reference sequence). The CDR3 has 14 amino acids. The CDR3 coding sequence is TGTGCCAGCAGCCCCGGGACGGATCAAGAGGCCCAGTACTTC. This sequence encodes CASSPGTDQEAQYF.

The rearrangement joins TRBV11-3 to TRBJ2-7, with a weak D call TRBD1 (5 bases). The germline V gene encodes CDR1 SGHNT and CDR2 YENEEA. The CDR3 sequence is 13 residues long. V lost 5 bases and J lost 0, with 8 bases in between. CDR3 DNA: TGTGCCAGCAGCCCAGGGCCCTCCTACGAGCAGTACTTC. Amino acid sequence: CASSPGPSYEQYF.

This rearrangement joins TRBV12-1 to TRBJ2-7. TRBV12-1 is recorded as a pseudogene. The CDR3 is 15 residues long. CDR3 in DNA: TGTGCCAGCAGCCGTGGGACGGTGAGCTCCTACGAGCAGTACTTC. Residues: CASSRGTVSSYEQYF.